This T cell receptor (beta chain) was captured in a study of control samples from healthy donors and cancer patients. Generated by immunoSEQ multiplex PCR, the TCRdb table keeps only in-frame clones and is missing some. The profile shows more than 95,000 clones, 80% to 95% of them singletons. The sample was PBMCs. This clonotype was sampled from a man of 80 years or more with head and neck cancer.

The CDR3 region is CASSLIAGGAEETQYF. The CDR3 DNA sequence: TGTGCCAGCAGCTTAATAGCGGGAGGGGCTGAAGAGACCCAGTACTTC. The chain uses TRBV4-2 and TRBJ2-5; the match to TRBD2 covers 11 bases. V was pared by 5 bases and J by 3 bases, with 8 bases of the junction left unmatched. Germline CDR1 reads LGHNA; CDR2 reads YNFKEQ. The CDR3 is 16 residues long.